The 11 T cell receptor beta chains below all came from one sample that was sequenced in a study of CD8 T cells in ankylosing spondylitis. A single record per CDR3 protein comes from TCRdb applying MiXCR to the 5' RACE reads. The sample yields approximately 250,000 distinct CDR3 sequences, roughly 32% seen once. Sequencing was carried out using blood, either unsorted or a sorted T cell fraction (not recorded which). These TCRs come from a male donor with ankylosing spondylitis or in good health (not recorded which).

This sequence joins TRBV12-3 or TRBV12-4 and TRBJ2-5; maybe TRBD2 (6 bases). The V gene lost 7 bases and the J gene lost 7 bases, with 22 bases spanning the gap. This CDR3 comprises 15 residues. DNA for the CDR3: TGTGCCAGCAAAGGGTGGGGGGTCAATCCGGGGACCCAGTACTTC. This encodes CASKGWGVNPGTQYF.

This chain uses TRBV6-4 with TRBJ2-3; D uncertain. Germline V gives CDR1 MRHNA, CDR2 SNTAGT. The CDR3 consists of 14 residues. V was cut by 0 bases and J by 0 bases, with 4 bases left in between. CDR3 loop: CASSDSGSTDTQYF. CDR3 DNA: TGTGCCAGCAGTGACTCGGGAAGCACAGATACGCAGTATTTT.

The rearrangement uses TRBV21-1 and TRBJ2-5; the table's D call, TRBD1, has no DNA check behind it. TRBV21-1 is labeled a pseudogene. The CDR3 loop spans 16 amino acids. The CDR3, as DNA: TGTGCCAGCAGCCCCGGCAAGGGGGCGGGAGAAGAGACCCAGTACTTC. Amino acid sequence: CASSPGKGAGEETQYF.

This clonotype was observed many times. The rearrangement uses TRBV12-3 or TRBV12-4 and TRBJ2-1, with 7 bases aligning to TRBD2. With V trimmed by 7 bases and J by 4 bases, 10 bases remained unmatched. The CDR3 has 15 residues. For the CDR3, the DNA is TGTGCCAGCAATACCGGCGCGGGACTATACAATGAGCAGTTCTTC. Translating gives CASNTGAGLYNEQFF.

This clonotype was detected only a few times. The chain carries TRBV4-1 and TRBJ2-2; D not resolved. Per the germline V gene, CDR1 is MGHRA and CDR2 is YSYEKL. V was trimmed by 0 bases and J by 0 bases, leaving 5 bases between them. The CDR3 sequence is 15 residues long. The CDR3 sequence: CASSQERSNTGELFF. DNA for the CDR3: TGCGCCAGCAGCCAAGAGCGGTCGAACACCGGGGAGCTGTTTTTT.

This clonotype was counted only a few times. The chain links TRBV20-1 to TRBJ2-3; TRBD2 matches 7 bases. This CDR3 contains 16 residues. Trimming removed 5 bases from V and 4 bases from J; junction bases left unmatched: 15. The germline CDR1 and CDR2 sequences are DFQATT and SNEGSKA (reference sequence). The CDR3 DNA sequence: TGCAGTGCTCGTGGGAGCGGGGCCCTCCTATCAGATACGCAGTATTTT. It is translated as CSARGSGALLSDTQYF.

The V and J genes are TRBV5-1 and TRBJ2-7; weak D call: TRBD2 (6 bases). CDR1 and CDR2 (germline): SGHRS, YFSETQ. The germline V and J ends were trimmed by 0 bases and 5 bases, with 15 bases remaining between them. CDR3 length: 15 residues. CDR3 sequence reads: CASSLELEGSDEQYF. CDR3 nucleotide sequence: TGCGCCAGCAGCTTGGAGTTGGAGGGTTCCGACGAGCAGTACTTC. The variable domain in full, with the rest retrieved from reference TRBV5-1 and TRBJ2-7, is KAGVTQTPRYLIKTRGQQVTLSCSPISGHRSVSWYQQTPGQGLQFLFEYFSETQRNKGNFPGRFSGRQFSNSRSEMNVSTLELGDSALYLCASSLELEGSDEQYFGPGTRLTVT.

This chain connects TRBV20-1 to TRBJ2-2, with D unclear. Germline CDR1 DFQATT, CDR2 SNEGSKA (reference sequence). This CDR3 has 13 amino acids. Trimming shortened V by 3 bases and J by 0 bases, and 5 bases separated the two germline ends. The CDR3 sequence: CSASRANTGELFF. CDR3 coding DNA: TGCAGTGCTAGCCGCGCGAACACCGGGGAGCTGTTTTTT.

This clonotype was picked up one time. The chain's CDR3 is CASVQGGDTQYF. The CDR3 DNA reads as TGTGCCAGCGTCCAAGGGGGAGATACGCAGTATTTT. J is TRBJ2-3 and V is TRBV18; TRBD1 might be the D (6 bases). Germline assignment: CDR1 KGHSH and CDR2 LQKENI. The CDR3 extends over 12 amino acids. Deletions cut 8 bases from V and 5 bases from J, with 11 bases between. Combining the CDR3 with reference TRBV18 and TRBJ2-3 gives the whole variable domain NAGVMQNPRHLVRRRGQEARLRCSPMKGHSHVYWYRQLPEEGLKFMVYLQKENIIDESGMPKERFSAEFPKEGPSILRIQQVVRGDSAAYFCASVQGGDTQYFGPGTRLTVL.

As concerns this clonotype: One junction end disagrees with the germline gene, perhaps due to a read error. The chain recombines TRBV20-1 with TRBJ2-3, with 12 positions matching TRBD2. Per the germline V gene, CDR1 is DFQATT and CDR2 is SNEGSKA (reference sequence). This CDR3 is built from 15 residues. The CDR3 bases are TGCAGTGCTGACCTAGCGGGGGGGCCGTCAGATACGCACTATTTT. This codes for CSADLAGGPSDTHYF.

This chain uses TRBV5-1 with TRBJ2-1; D gene uncertain. V lost 0 bases and J 0 bases, leaving 7 bases between the germline ends. The length of the CDR3 is 15 residues. Germline assignment: CDR1 SGHRS and CDR2 YFSETQ. The CDR3 region has the DNA TGCGCCAGCAGCTTGGTTCCGGTCTCCTACAATGAGCAGTTCTTC. It translates to CASSLVPVSYNEQFF.